These 5 T cell receptor beta chains were sequenced from one sample in a study of memory CD4+ T cells and cytomegalovirus serostatus. Repertoires were generated with immunoSEQ multiplex PCR, while TCRdb's copy carries only in-frame clones and drops some. The sample records 45,000 to 60,000 clones, 60% to 80% being singletons. Single viable CD3+CD4+CD8-CD45RO+ cells were sorted as the memory CD4+ T cells. The material sequenced was memory CD4+ T cells from blood. These receptors were taken from an adult in good health and CMV-seropositive.

J is TRBJ2-1 and V is TRBV19; possible D gene TRBD2, 6 bases. The V and J ends lost 3 bases and 2 bases respectively, with 8 bases between them. Germline V gives CDR1 LNHDA, CDR2 SQIVND (reference sequence). The CDR3 has 14 residues. CDR3 coding DNA: TGTGCCAGTAGTATCGGGGGAGCCTACAATGAGCAGTTCTTC. This encodes CASSIGGAYNEQFF.

This chain connects TRBV7-8 to TRBJ2-3; the D is unclear. The ends were cut back, 5 bases at V and 6 bases at J, with 12 bases in the middle. In germline, CDR1 is SGHVS, CDR2 FQNEAQ. The CDR3 runs 13 residues. CDR3 amino acids: CASSTRWADTQYF. Here the CDR3 DNA reads TGTGCCAGCAGCACCCGTTGGGCGGATACGCAGTATTTT.

The chain is built from TRBV5-4 and TRBJ1-4; 10 bases match TRBD1. Germline V gene lookup returns CDR1 SGHNT and CDR2 YYREEE (reference sequence). The V gene end was trimmed by 4 bases and the J gene end by 8 bases; junction bases not matched to a gene: 5. This CDR3 comprises 14 residues. The CDR3, as DNA: TGTGCCAGCAGCCCGACAGGGGGCAACGAAAAACTGTTTTTT. It encodes CASSPTGGNEKLFF.

The sample holds one count of this clone. V usage is TRBV12-5 and J usage is TRBJ1-2; D not resolved. This CDR3 is 15 amino acids long. The germline V gene has CDR1 LGHNT and CDR2 FRNRAP. Trimming removed 5 bases at V and 7 bases at J, with 20 bases between. CDR3 nucleotides: TGTGCTAGTGGTCCCTTAGGGCGGGCTCTCGGTGGCTACACCTTC. Its translation: CASGPLGRALGGYTF.

The CDR3 sequence is CASSLDRGSLEQYF. The CDR3, as DNA: TGTGCCAGCAGCTTAGACAGGGGGTCCTTAGAGCAGTACTTC. The chain employs TRBV11-2 and TRBJ2-7; 7 bases agree with TRBD1. Germline V CDR1 and CDR2: SGHAT, FQNNGV. V lost 0 bases to trimming and J lost 7 bases; unmatched junction nucleotides: 6. This CDR3 comprises 14 residues.